These 32 T cell receptor beta chains were sequenced from one sample in a study of memory CD4+ T cells and cytomegalovirus serostatus. Single viable CD3+CD4+CD8-CD45RO+ cells were sorted as the memory CD4+ T cells. Sequencing was performed with immunoSEQ multiplex PCR; in TCRdb, only in-frame clones are kept and a portion is missing. Among approximately 61,000 clones, about three quarters were seen once, and the ten largest hold around 0.53%. The sequenced material came from memory CD4+ T cells from blood. Receptors were obtained from an adult in good health and CMV-seronegative. Some clones in this sample may be carry-over from other donors' samples.

V usage is TRBV19 and J usage is TRBJ1-5; D remains ambiguous. There are 13 residues in the CDR3. The V end was cut by 6 bases, the J end by 3 bases, with 9 bases between. Germline V gene sequence: CDR1 LNHDA, CDR2 SQIVND (reference sequence). The CDR3: CASRTAPNQPQHF. The CDR3 nucleotides read TGTGCCAGTAGGACGGCCCCCAATCAGCCCCAGCATTTT.

This chain joins TRBV5-6 and TRBJ2-7, with 9 bases identical to TRBD2. Germline CDR1 SGHDT, CDR2 YYEEEE. The CDR3 runs 16 residues. V trimming: 4 bases; J trimming: 4 bases; junction bases outside the gene matches: 12. The CDR3 sequence: CASSTLGSGRTYEQYF. In DNA form, the CDR3 reads TGTGCCAGCAGCACCCTAGGGAGCGGGAGGACTTACGAGCAGTACTTC.

This rearrangement joins TRBV7-2 to TRBJ2-3; 9 nucleotides match TRBD2. Germline values: CDR1 SGHTA, CDR2 FQGNSA. This CDR3 has 16 residues. J was trimmed by 0 bases and V by 5 bases; bases with no gene match: 6. For the CDR3, the DNA is TGTGCCAGCAGCCCCTCAGCGGGGGGTAGCACAGATACGCAGTATTTT. It specifies CASSPSAGGSTDTQYF.

The DNA of the CDR3 is TGTGCCTGGAGCCCGGTGGCTCGGGCTTTCTTT. The encoded protein is CAWSPVARAFF. This chain connects TRBV30 to TRBJ1-1; no definite D call. The V gene lost 3 bases and the J gene lost 11 bases, with 13 bases spanning the gap. Looked up from germline, CDR1 is GTSNPN and CDR2 is SVGIG (reference sequence). The CDR3 has 11 amino acids.

This chain uses TRBV27 with TRBJ1-5, with D hard to call. The V gene lost 6 bases and the J gene lost 4 bases, with 10 bases spanning the gap. The CDR3 runs 13 residues. Per the germline V gene, CDR1 is MNHEY and CDR2 is SMNVEV (reference sequence). The CDR3 DNA reads TGTGCCAGCAGGCATTTACCAAATCAGCCCCAGCATTTT. Encoded protein: CASRHLPNQPQHF.

The chain combines TRBV18 with TRBJ2-2; D ambiguous. Trimming left V 3 bases short and J 3 bases short, with 8 bases between. The CDR3 contains 14 residues. CDR1 is KGHSH, CDR2 LQKENI, per germline. CDR3 sequence (DNA): TGTGCCAGCTCACCGTTAGAAGACACCGGGGAGCTGTTTTTT. Translation: CASSPLEDTGELFF.

V usage is TRBV5-4 and J usage is TRBJ2-5; D gene uncertain. The germline V gene has CDR1 SGHNT and CDR2 YYREEE (reference sequence). V was clipped by 1 base and J by 5 bases, with 12 bases between them. CDR3 length equals 14 residues. The CDR3 nucleotides are TGTGCCAGCAGCTTGCAAGCGTCTCAGGAGACCCAGTACTTC. As protein: CASSLQASQETQYF.

This clone was observed a few times. The chain is built from TRBV2 and TRBJ2-7, with D tentatively TRBD1 (6 bases). The germline gives CDR1 SNHLY, CDR2 FYNNEI. The CDR3 consists of 14 residues. V lost 6 bases to trimming and J lost 0 bases, with 12 bases between them. CDR3 sequence (DNA): TGTGCCAGCAGAGGACAGCCTAGCTCCTACGAGCAGTACTTC. Its translation is CASRGQPSSYEQYF.

Only a few counts were recorded for this clone. J is TRBJ2-4 and V is TRBV30; 7 nucleotides agree with TRBD1. Trimming removed 1 base from V and 7 bases from J; junction bases left unmatched: 4. The V gene's germline CDR1 is GTSNPN and CDR2 SVGIG (reference sequence). This CDR3 region has 13 residues. The CDR3 region has the DNA TGTGCCTGGAGTGGGGACAGAACTAACATTCAGTACTTC. Amino acids: CAWSGDRTNIQYF.

This clone was recorded once. The chain joins TRBV12-5 to TRBJ2-1, with D perhaps TRBD1 (6 bases). This CDR3 contains 12 residues. CDR1 LGHNT and CDR2 FRNRAP come from the germline V gene. V was pared by 6 bases and J by 13 bases, with 16 bases between. The CDR3 nucleotides are TGTGCTAGTGGCTTAGACTCAGGGGCACAGTTCTTC. Protein product: CASGLDSGAQFF.

This clone was seen a few times. The genes are TRBV7-2 and TRBJ2-1; no reliable D call. The V gene's germline CDR1 is SGHTA and CDR2 FQGNSA. The CDR3 is 15 residues long. V was shortened by 2 bases and J by 7 bases, with 15 bases between the two germline ends. The CDR3 bases are TGTGCCAGCAGCTTATCGTCTCAGACCGCGAATGAGCAGTTCTTC. Amino acid sequence: CASSLSSQTANEQFF.

The chain joins TRBV5-1 to TRBJ1-2; D perhaps matches TRBD1 (6 bases). CDR3 length equals 14 residues. In germline, CDR1 is SGHRS, CDR2 YFSETQ. V lost 7 bases and J 0 bases, leaving 13 bases between the germline ends. CDR3 coding DNA: TGCGCCAGCCGGGATCGGACAGCTAACTATGGCTACACCTTC. Its translation is CASRDRTANYGYTF.

V is TRBV7-9 and J is TRBJ2-5, with 12 bases fitting TRBD2. V lost 5 bases, J lost 5 bases, and 6 bases stayed unmatched. Germline V gene data show CDR1 as SEHNR and CDR2 as FQNEAQ (reference sequence). The CDR3 totals 15 residues. For the CDR3, the DNA is TGTGCCAGCAGCGCCGGACTAGCGGGGACGGAGACCCAGTACTTC. This sequence encodes CASSAGLAGTETQYF.

The chain carries TRBV5-1 and TRBJ1-1; the match to TRBD1 covers 8 bases. V lost 0 bases and J lost 1; bases outside the gene matches: 11. There are 18 residues in the CDR3. CDR1 and CDR2 (germline): SGHRS, YFSETQ. The CDR3 region has the DNA TGCGCCAGCAGCTTGGGGGGGGGCAGGGGGCGATGGAACACTGAAGCTTTCTTT. Its protein is CASSLGGGRGRWNTEAFF.

The chain couples TRBV7-9 to TRBJ1-1; D ambiguous. Germline lookup yields CDR1 SEHNR and CDR2 FQNEAQ (reference sequence). The CDR3 covers 12 residues. V was shortened by 8 bases and J by 2 bases, with 9 bases between the two germline ends. The CDR3 DNA is TGTGCCAGCGGGAATCGCAACACTGAAGCTTTCTTT. Its protein is CASGNRNTEAFF.

This clone has only one observation. The chain links TRBV2 to TRBJ2-1; D is undetermined. The germline V gene has CDR1 SNHLY and CDR2 FYNNEI. V was clipped by 9 bases and J by 6 bases, with 15 bases between them. The CDR3 extends over 13 amino acids. The CDR3: CARGSLVGNEQFF. In DNA form, the CDR3 reads TGTGCCAGGGGTTCTCTAGTTGGCAATGAGCAGTTCTTC.

For the CDR3, the DNA is TGTGCCAGCAGCTTTGCGACTAGCGGGAGCCTCTACGAGCAGTACTTC. Amino acid sequence: CASSFATSGSLYEQYF. The chain uses TRBV5-6 and TRBJ2-7; 12 bases agree with TRBD2. Looked up from germline, CDR1 is SGHDT and CDR2 is YYEEEE. The CDR3 spans 16 residues. Trimming cost V 2 bases and J 3 bases; bases outside gene matches: 6.

This chain joins TRBV5-4 and TRBJ2-5; 7 positions match TRBD2. Trimming took 1 base from V and 3 from J; bases not matched to a gene: 0. Germline V gene sequence: CDR1 SGHNT, CDR2 YYREEE (reference sequence). The CDR3 is 13 residues long. The DNA of the CDR3 is TGTGCCAGCAGCTTGCGGGGGGAAGAGACCCAGTACTTC. This encodes CASSLRGEETQYF.

V usage is TRBV14 and J usage is TRBJ1-1; D perhaps matches TRBD1 (5 bases). Germline V lookup: CDR1 SGHDN, CDR2 FVKESK. Trimming shortened V by 4 bases and J by 3 bases, and 18 bases separated the two germline ends. The CDR3 has 16 amino acids. DNA for the CDR3: TGTGCCAGCAGCCCGTACTACGGGACGGGTTACACTGAAGCTTTCTTT. This sequence encodes CASSPYYGTGYTEAFF.

V and J are TRBV5-4 and TRBJ2-5; unclear D gene. The germline V and J ends were trimmed by 3 bases and 0 bases, with 9 bases remaining between them. The CDR3 extends over 14 amino acids. Germline V gene data show CDR1 as SGHNT and CDR2 as YYREEE (reference sequence). CDR3 protein: CASSSPNHQETQYF. The CDR3 region has the DNA TGTGCCAGCAGCTCCCCCAATCACCAAGAGACCCAGTACTTC. Full variable domain (rest looked up from reference TRBV5-4 and TRBJ2-5): ETGVTQSPTHLIKTRGQQVTLRCSSQSGHNTVSWYQQALGQGPQFIFQYYREEENGRGNFPPRFSGLQFPNYSSELNVNALELDDSALYLCASSSPNHQETQYFGPGTRLLVL.

The J gene is TRBJ2-2, the V gene TRBV2, with a possible D match to TRBD2 (6 bases). CDR1 and CDR2 (germline): SNHLY, FYNNEI. V was cut by 7 bases and J by 6 bases, with 15 bases left in between. This CDR3 contains 14 residues. CDR3 bases: TGTGCCAGCAATACTCTCGGGGGAGCCGGGGAGCTGTTTTTT. This translates into CASNTLGGAGELFF.

This clone was seen a single time. The genes are TRBV6-5 and TRBJ1-4; D perhaps matches TRBD1 (6 bases). Trimming shortened V by 2 bases and J by 3 bases, and 10 bases separated the two germline ends. The CDR3 totals 15 residues. In germline, CDR1 is MNHEY, CDR2 SVGAGI. The CDR3 nucleotides read TGTGCCAGCAGTTACAGTCAGGGGCCTAATGAAAAACTGTTTTTT. It codes for CASSYSQGPNEKLFF.

This sequence joins TRBV5-1 and TRBJ2-7; 7 bases fit TRBD1. V gave up 0 bases and J gave up 6 bases; unmatched junction bases: 12. Germline-derived CDR1 and CDR2 are SGHRS and YFSETQ. The CDR3 sequence is 16 residues long. The CDR3 loop reads CASSLARQGWGPEQYF. Written as DNA, the CDR3 is TGCGCCAGCAGCTTGGCCCGACAGGGCTGGGGGCCCGAGCAGTACTTC.

The chain links TRBV2 to TRBJ1-2, with TRBD1 matching over 9 bases. In germline, CDR1 is SNHLY, CDR2 FYNNEI. J gave up 4 bases and V 5 bases, and 5 bases lay outside the gene matches. This CDR3 region has 14 residues. The CDR3 DNA sequence: TGTGCCAGCAGTACAGACAGGGGGGGCTATGGCTACACCTTC. It specifies CASSTDRGGYGYTF. Complete variable domain (other parts from reference TRBV2 and TRBJ1-2): EPEVTQTPSHQVTQMGQEVILRCVPISNHLYFYWYRQILGQKVEFLVSFYNNEISEKSEIFDDQFSVERPDGSNFTLKIRSTKLEDSAMYFCASSTDRGGYGYTFGSGTRLTVV.

The genes are TRBV12-5 and TRBJ1-6; TRBD1 agrees at 10 bases. This CDR3 has 16 amino acids. V lost 5 bases to trimming and J lost 6 bases; unmatched junction nucleotides: 7. Germline V gene lookup returns CDR1 LGHNT and CDR2 FRNRAP. CDR3 DNA: TGTGCTAGTGGTCCGGAGACAGGGGGCTCTAATTCACCCCTCCACTTT. Protein sequence: CASGPETGGSNSPLHF.

This clone was seen once. The chain has TRBV7-2 and TRBJ1-5, with TRBD1 identical over 10 bases. The germline V gene encodes CDR1 SGHTA and CDR2 FQGNSA. Trimming cost V 1 base and J 7 bases; bases outside gene matches: 4. The CDR3 covers 15 residues. CDR3 region: CASSLGGQGIQPQHF. As DNA, the CDR3 is TGTGCCAGCAGCTTAGGGGGACAGGGGATACAGCCCCAGCATTTT. The variable domain in full, with the rest retrieved from reference TRBV7-2 and TRBJ1-5, is GAGVSQSPSNKVTEKGKDVELRCDPISGHTALYWYRQSLGQGLEFLIYFQGNSAPDKSGLPSDRFSAERTGGSVSTLTIQRTQQEDSAVYLCASSLGGQGIQPQHFGDGTRLSIL.

CDR3 DNA sequence: TGTGCCAGCAGCCTCGGACAGGGGGCTTGGTATGGCTACACCTTC. This translates into CASSLGQGAWYGYTF. This chain joins TRBV7-9 and TRBJ1-2; 11 bases map to TRBD1. J lost 5 bases, V lost 5 bases, and 7 bases had no gene match. The CDR3 sequence is 15 residues long. The V gene's germline CDR1 is SEHNR and CDR2 FQNEAQ (reference sequence).

The chain employs TRBV6-1 and TRBJ2-5, with 9 bases lining up with TRBD2. The J segment lost 1 base and the V segment lost 6 bases, leaving 6 bases of the junction unmatched. This CDR3 region has 15 residues. Germline V lookup: CDR1 MNHNS, CDR2 SASEGT. In DNA, the CDR3 is TGTGCCAGCAGGGGGAGGCGGGAGGGCCAAGAGACCCAGTACTTC. This translates into CASRGRREGQETQYF.

The chain recombines TRBV11-3 with TRBJ2-1; TRBD1 agrees at 8 bases. This CDR3 is built from 14 residues. Germline V gene data show CDR1 as SGHNT and CDR2 as YENEEA. J was trimmed by 6 bases and V by 2 bases; bases with no gene match: 3. In nucleotides, the CDR3 is TGTGCCAGCAGCTTAAACAGGGGGACCAATGAGCAGTTCTTC. Translation: CASSLNRGTNEQFF.

V and J are TRBV5-8 and TRBJ2-7; D is unresolved. The CDR3 extends over 13 amino acids. Looked up from germline, CDR1 is SGHTS and CDR2 is YDEGEE. V dropped 4 bases and J dropped 0 bases, with 8 bases sitting between them. CDR3 in DNA: TGTGCCAGCAGCGAAGGATTCTCCTACGAGCAGTACTTC. Amino acid sequence: CASSEGFSYEQYF.

The chain recombines TRBV4-3 with TRBJ1-2; no clear D. The CDR3 contains 14 residues. Trimming shortened V by 3 bases and J by 0 bases, and 8 bases separated the two germline ends. Looked up from germline, CDR1 is LGHNA and CDR2 is YSLEER. CDR3 nucleotides: TGCGCCAGCAGCCAGCAGGCTTCTAACTATGGCTACACCTTC. Its translation is CASSQQASNYGYTF.

Only one count was recorded for this clone. The chain carries TRBV6-1 and TRBJ2-2, with 8 bases that match TRBD1. CDR3 length equals 15 residues. The junction had 9 bases not matched to a gene; V was cut back by 7 bases and J by 5 bases. Germline V lookup: CDR1 MNHNS, CDR2 SASEGT. Written as DNA, the CDR3 is TGTGCCAGCACTTTTCCCAGGGGGCGGACCGGGGAGCTGTTTTTT. This encodes CASTFPRGRTGELFF.